The rows below give T cell receptor beta chains drawn from one sample of a study of CD8 T cells in Susac syndrome. TCRdb independently ran MiXCR on the immunoSEQ multiplex PCR reads; one entry per CDR3 protein. The sample comprises some 240,000 distinct CDR3 sequences, 96% of which are singletons, and approximately 0.1% rests with the top ten. The sequencing input was CD4+ T cells from PBMCs. Source of these receptors: a human donor with Susac syndrome. CDR3s leave out the opening cysteine and the closing phenylalanine or tryptophan.

TRBV30,AWSDFYGYT
TRBV27,ASSTPPGGEQY
TRBV30,AGTISVWGYT
TRBV28,ASSPTGARETQY
TRBV4-1,ASGETQGAGKSTEAF
TRBV7-9,ASSLRGSGAYEQY
TRBV12-3/TRBV12-4,ASSLVDRGTQY
TRBV15,ATSSAQGSGGKGLMNTEAF
TRBV28,ASSLGDRGRDEQY
TRBV7-9,ASSLGTGKGAANGYT
TRBV7-7,ASSLRQGSYEQY
TRBV30,AWDKEADTQY
TRBV11-3,ASSPSAGSGTYEQY
TRBV28,ASSTNRGTGRNQPQH
TRBV20-1,SARDFGTGTYEQY
TRBV20-1,SATAGGDAADTQY
TRBV15,ATSREVGRLPDTQY
TRBV20-1,SAVGLAGIHEQY
TRBV12-3/TRBV12-4,ASSWGQSNQPQH
TRBV4-1,ASSPNRYQETQY
TRBV7-9,ASSSGLAAFYEQY
TRBV20-1,SARIPGEETQY
TRBV12-3/TRBV12-4,ASSYARRGYT
TRBV18,ASSPQGGDTQY
TRBV25-1,ASSSEGQDVRSNQPQH
TRBV20-1,SAEDRPYGYT
TRBV18,ASSPRTEETQY
TRBV3-1,ASSHSWTGRMAKNIQY
TRBV20-1,SAPGLAGAGEQY
TRBV7-7,ASSLDRGTDTQY
TRBV12-3/TRBV12-4,ASVHQGGEAF
TRBV7-7,ASSRGQGEQY
TRBV12-5,ASRPNQGTQY
TRBV3-1,ASLKGQNTEAF
TRBV5-1,ASSGSSAGSYEQY
TRBV28,ASSQGQYNEQF
TRBV29-1,SVVVVGAGNTIY
TRBV11-3,ASSLGASGSSTDTQY
TRBV7-9,ASRPGPSSEQY
TRBV25-1,ASSGKGMNTEAF
TRBV10-3,AISGTSGTDTQY
TRBV7-9,ATSLIPGSNEQY
TRBV19,ASGLAAYTDTQY
TRBV5-1,ASSLTVNRRETQY
TRBV24-1,ATRPGQGATEAF
TRBV20-1,SAWWEVYGYT
TRBV29-1,NEGDRDNEQF
TRBV29-1,SVEEAPSLAKNIQY
TRBV7-3,ASTPGGGTGELF
TRBV7-9,ASSLPATDTQY
TRBV3-1,ASSQTGGSNEAF